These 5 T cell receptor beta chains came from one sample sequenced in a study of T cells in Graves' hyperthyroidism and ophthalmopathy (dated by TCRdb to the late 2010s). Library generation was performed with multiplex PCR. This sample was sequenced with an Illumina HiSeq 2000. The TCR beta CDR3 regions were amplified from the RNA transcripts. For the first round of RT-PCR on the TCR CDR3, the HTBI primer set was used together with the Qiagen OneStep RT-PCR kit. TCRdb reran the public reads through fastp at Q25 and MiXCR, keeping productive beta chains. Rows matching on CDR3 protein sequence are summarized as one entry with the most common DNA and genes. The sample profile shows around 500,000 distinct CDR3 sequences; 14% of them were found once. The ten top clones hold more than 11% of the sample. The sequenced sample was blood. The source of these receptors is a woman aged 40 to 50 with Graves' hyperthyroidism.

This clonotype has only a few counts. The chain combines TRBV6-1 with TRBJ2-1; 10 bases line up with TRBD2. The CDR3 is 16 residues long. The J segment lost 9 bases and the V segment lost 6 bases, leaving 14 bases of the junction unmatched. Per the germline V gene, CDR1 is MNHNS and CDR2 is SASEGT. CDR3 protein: CASRPGGAGGRGEQFF. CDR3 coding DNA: TGTGCCAGCAGGCCAGGGGGAGCGGGAGGGAGGGGTGAGCAGTTCTTC.

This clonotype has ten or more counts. Written as DNA, the CDR3 is TGTGCCAGCAGTTACTTTTCATCCAGGGTTAAGTCTTGGGACTACACCTTC. This gives the protein CASSYFSSRVKSWDYTF. This chain uses TRBV6-2 or TRBV6-3 with TRBJ1-2; TRBD1 is a possible D gene (5 bases). This CDR3 comprises 17 residues. V was shortened by 1 base and J by 10 bases, with 25 bases between the two germline ends. The germline V gene has CDR1 MNHEY and CDR2 SVGEGT.

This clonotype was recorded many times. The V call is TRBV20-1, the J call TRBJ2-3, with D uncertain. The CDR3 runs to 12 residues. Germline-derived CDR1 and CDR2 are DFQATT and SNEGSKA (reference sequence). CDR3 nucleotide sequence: TGCAGCGTCGACGGGCTCGGAGATACGCAGTATTTT. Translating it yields CSVDGLGDTQYF.

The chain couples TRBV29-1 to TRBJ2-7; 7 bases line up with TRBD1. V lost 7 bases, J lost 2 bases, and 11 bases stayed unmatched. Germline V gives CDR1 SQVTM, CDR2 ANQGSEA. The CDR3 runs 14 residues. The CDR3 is CSGTGGQYPYEQYF. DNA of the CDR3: TGCAGCGGGACAGGAGGTCAGTACCCCTACGAGCAGTACTTC.

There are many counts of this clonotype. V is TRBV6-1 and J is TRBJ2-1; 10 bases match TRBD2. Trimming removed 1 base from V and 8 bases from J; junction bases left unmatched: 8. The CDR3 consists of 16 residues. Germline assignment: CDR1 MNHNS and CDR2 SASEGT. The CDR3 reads CASSEGRLAGRDEQFF. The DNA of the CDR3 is TGTGCCAGCAGTGAAGGCCGACTAGCGGGCCGCGATGAGCAGTTCTTC.